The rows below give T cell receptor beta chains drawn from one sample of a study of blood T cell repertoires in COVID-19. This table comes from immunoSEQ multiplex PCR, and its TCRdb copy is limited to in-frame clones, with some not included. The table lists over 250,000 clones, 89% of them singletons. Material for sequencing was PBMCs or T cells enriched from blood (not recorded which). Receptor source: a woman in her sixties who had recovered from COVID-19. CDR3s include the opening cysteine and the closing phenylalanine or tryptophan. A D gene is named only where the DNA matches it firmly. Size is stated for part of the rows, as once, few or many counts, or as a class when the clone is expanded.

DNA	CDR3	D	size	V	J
TGCGCCAGCAGCCAAGGCGGGGGGCCAACCTACAATGAGCAGTTCTTC	CASSQGGGPTYNEQFF	TRBD2	once	TRBV4-1	TRBJ2-1
TGTGCCAGCTCTCCCGGGAGGGGAAGAAACACCATATATTTT	CASSPGRGRNTIYF	-	-	TRBV18	TRBJ1-3
TGTGCCCCCCGGTTCCACGAGCAGTACTTC	CAPRFHEQYF	-	-	TRBV7-3	TRBJ2-7
TGCGCCAGCAGCTTGAGGGGTCCGGGACAGGGAAACACTGAAGCTTTCTTT	CASSLRGPGQGNTEAFF	TRBD1	-	TRBV5-1	TRBJ1-1
TGTGCCAGCAGCCCTACTAGCGGGAGGACTTACAATGAGCAGTTCTTC	CASSPTSGRTYNEQFF	TRBD2	-	TRBV5-4	TRBJ2-1
TGTGCCAGCAGCTTTAGCGGGAGAAACACCGGGGAGCTGTTTTTT	CASSFSGRNTGELFF	TRBD2	-	TRBV5-4	TRBJ2-2
TGTGCCAGCAGCTACTCAGGGGGAGAGACCCAGTACTTC	CASSYSGGETQYF	TRBD1	-	TRBV9	TRBJ2-5
TGTGCCAGCAGCCAAGATTCGAGGGCCACTATCCCAAATGAAAAACTGTTTTTT	CASSQDSRATIPNEKLFF	-	-	TRBV3-1/TRBV3-2	TRBJ1-4
TGTGCCAGCAGCTTTGGAGGGGAAGAGACCCAGTACTTC	CASSFGGEETQYF	-	-	TRBV7-9	TRBJ2-5
TGTGCCAGCAGTGAAGCGAGGGGGGGTCAGCCCCAGCATTTT	CASSEARGGQPQHF	-	-	TRBV6-1	TRBJ1-5
TGTGCCAGCAGTGAGTCCAGCTACGAGCAGTACTTC	CASSESSYEQYF	-	-	TRBV6-1	TRBJ2-7
TGTGCCAGCAGTTACAGAGGACAGGGTTACGAGCAGTACTTC	CASSYRGQGYEQYF	TRBD1	-	TRBV6-5	TRBJ2-7
TGTGCCAGACCACAGGGGGACACCGGGGAGCTGTTTTTT	CARPQGDTGELFF	TRBD1	-	TRBV3-1/TRBV3-2	TRBJ2-2
TGTGCCACCAGTGCACAATATGGCTACACCTTC	CATSAQYGYTF	-	-	TRBV24-1	TRBJ1-2
TGCGCCAGCAGCCTAAGCGGAACGAACACTGAAGCTTTCTTT	CASSLSGTNTEAFF	-	once	TRBV4-1	TRBJ1-1
TGCGCCAGCAGCCAAGTGGAGGCCAGTGGTAAGACCCAGTACTTC	CASSQVEASGKTQYF	-	-	TRBV4-1	TRBJ2-5
TGTGCCAGCAGCTTAGAACAGGGGTATGGCACCGGGGAGCTGTTTTTT	CASSLEQGYGTGELFF	TRBD1	-	TRBV7-9	TRBJ2-2
TGTGCCAGCAGCTCACCCTACGGCAATGAGCAGTTCTTC	CASSSPYGNEQFF	-	-	TRBV7-2	TRBJ2-1
TGTGCCAGCAGCAAATCACAAAACCAAGTGCAGCCCCAGCATTTT	CASSKSQNQVQPQHF	-	once	TRBV7-3	TRBJ1-5
TGCGCCAGCAGCTTGGTCCCGGGGGAAGAGACCCAGTACTTC	CASSLVPGEETQYF	-	-	TRBV5-1	TRBJ2-5
TGCGCCAGCAGCTCCGCGGGGGCGCAAACCGGGGAGCTGTTTTTT	CASSSAGAQTGELFF	-	few	TRBV5-1	TRBJ2-2
TGCGCCAGCAGCAAAGACAGGGGTCCGAATTCACCCCTCCACTTT	CASSKDRGPNSPLHF	TRBD1	-	TRBV5-1	TRBJ1-6
TGCGCCAGCAGCCCTATCCAAATAAGTGAAAAACTGTTTTTT	CASSPIQISEKLFF	-	-	TRBV4-1	TRBJ1-4
TGCAGCGCCCCGGCCAGGGTCCATAATTCACCCCTCCACTTT	CSAPARVHNSPLHF	-	-	TRBV29-1	TRBJ1-6
TGTGCCAGCAGTCCGGGACTGAACTCCTACGAGCAGTACTTC	CASSPGLNSYEQYF	-	-	TRBV2	TRBJ2-7
TGTGCCAGCAGAGTAACCACAGGGGGCAGAGGGGCTTTCTTT	CASRVTTGGRGAFF	TRBD1	-	TRBV28	TRBJ1-1
TGCGCCAGCAGCGGGGGGGAAGAGACCCAGTACTTC	CASSGGEETQYF	TRBD2	once	TRBV4-1	TRBJ2-5
TGTGCCTGGAGTGTAAGTGGGCCCCTAGAAGCTTTCTTT	CAWSVSGPLEAFF	-	-	TRBV30	TRBJ1-1
TGTGCCAGCAGCCAAGCCTCGGGATTTTATAATTCACCCCTCCACTTT	CASSQASGFYNSPLHF	-	-	TRBV3-1/TRBV3-2	TRBJ1-6
TGCGCCAGCAGTCAATCCAAACAGCCCCAGCATTTT	CASSQSKQPQHF	-	-	TRBV23-1	TRBJ1-5
TGTGCCAGCAGTGAAATCCAGGAAAATCAGCCCCAGCATTTT	CASSEIQENQPQHF	-	-	TRBV2	TRBJ1-5
TGTGCCAGCAGCCCCATTAGGGGGAAGAATGAAGCTTTCTTT	CASSPIRGKNEAFF	-	once	TRBV6-5	TRBJ1-1
TGTGCCACCCGCTCGGCCCAGGGCTCCTACGAGCAGTACTTC	CATRSAQGSYEQYF	-	once	TRBV6-5	TRBJ2-7
TGTGCCAGCACGATCCTAGCGACAGGGGAGCTGTTTTTT	CASTILATGELFF	-	-	TRBV28	TRBJ2-2
TGTGCCATGTCTTGGAGTGGCACAGATACGCAGTATTTT	CAMSWSGTDTQYF	-	once	TRBV10-3	TRBJ2-3
TGTGCCAGCAGTGGGATTAGCGGGTCCCAAGAGACCCAGTACTTC	CASSGISGSQETQYF	TRBD2	-	TRBV2	TRBJ2-5
TGTGCCAGCTCACTGACACAGGGTGAAAAACTGTTTTTT	CASSLTQGEKLFF	-	-	TRBV18	TRBJ1-4
TGTGCCAGCAGCTCTTCCTACGGGAGCTCCTACAATGAGCAGTTCTTC	CASSSSYGSSYNEQFF	-	-	TRBV11-2	TRBJ2-1
TGTGCCAGCAGCCAAGTGGTATATAGCGGGGGGGCCGATGAAGAGCAGTTCTTC	CASSQVVYSGGADEEQFF	TRBD2	-	TRBV4-2	TRBJ2-1
TGTGCCAGCAGTTCCTGGGACAGGGAAGGTTCACCCCTCCACTTT	CASSSWDREGSPLHF	TRBD1	-	TRBV6-5	TRBJ1-6
TGCAGTGCTGGACAGTCCGATGAGCAGTTCTTC	CSAGQSDEQFF	-	-	TRBV20-1	TRBJ2-1
TGTGCCAGCAGTTTAGGCGGGACAGGGTTTCAGCCCCAGCATTTT	CASSLGGTGFQPQHF	TRBD1	-	TRBV28	TRBJ1-5
TGTGCCAGCAGCCTGGGTAGCTCCTATAATTCACCCCTCCACTTT	CASSLGSSYNSPLHF	-	once	TRBV5-5	TRBJ1-6
TGCGCCAGCAGCGAGCCAAAGGTACAGGGTAATGAGCAGTTCTTC	CASSEPKVQGNEQFF	-	-	TRBV5-1	TRBJ2-1
TGTGCCTGGAGTGTAGCGGGGGGGCATGCAGATACGCAGTATTTT	CAWSVAGGHADTQYF	TRBD2	-	TRBV30	TRBJ2-3
TGTGCCACCAGCGGGGGCCTCGGAGAAAAACTGTTTTTT	CATSGGLGEKLFF	-	-	TRBV15	TRBJ1-4